The 27 T cell receptor beta chains below were found in one sample sequenced in a study of cytomegalovirus exposure and HLA in healthy donors. The primer mix had 60 Vbeta and 13 Jbeta primers. Profiling relied on immunoSEQ multiplex PCR, and the TCRdb table lists in-frame clones only, not all of them. The data show 150,000 to 200,000 clones, around nine tenths seen once. Sequenced material: PBMCs. The receptors here all came from a woman aged 18-30 years in good health and CMV-seronegative.

This clone was observed a handful of times. The V call is TRBV28, the J call TRBJ2-7, with 7 bases identical to TRBD1. The CDR3 loop spans 13 amino acids. CDR1 is MDHEN, CDR2 SYDVKM, per germline. Trimming took 6 bases from V and 2 from J; bases not matched to a gene: 4. CDR3: CASRPTGTYEQYF. The CDR3 DNA sequence: TGTGCCAGCAGGCCGACAGGGACCTACGAGCAGTACTTC.

The chain joins TRBV7-9 to TRBJ2-1, with D possibly TRBD1 on 6 matching bases. Germline CDR1 is SEHNR and CDR2 is FQNEAQ (reference sequence). V was shortened by 4 bases and J by 10 bases, with 14 bases between the two germline ends. The CDR3 has 13 amino acids. CDR3: CASSWDIKGEQFF. The CDR3 DNA follows: TGTGCCAGCAGCTGGGACATTAAAGGCGAGCAGTTCTTC. Full variable domain (remainder filled in from reference TRBV7-9 and TRBJ2-1): DTGVSQNPRHKITKRGQNVTFRCDPISEHNRLYWYRQTLGQGPEFLTYFQNEAQLEKSRLLSDRFSAERPKGSFSTLEIQRTEQGDSAMYLCASSWDIKGEQFFGPGTRLTVL.

The CDR3: CAWSGDLGTPYGYTF. DNA for the CDR3: TGTGCCTGGAGTGGAGACCTCGGGACACCTTATGGCTACACCTTC. The V and J genes are TRBV30 and TRBJ1-2; D perhaps matches TRBD1 (6 bases). V was pared by 1 base and J by 5 bases, with 17 bases between. Germline V gene lookup returns CDR1 GTSNPN and CDR2 SVGIG (reference sequence). The CDR3 is 15 amino acids.

V is TRBV6-4 and J is TRBJ2-7; D is perhaps TRBD2 (5 bases). V was cut by 3 bases and J by 0 bases, with 9 bases left in between. CDR3 length: 14 amino acids. From germline, CDR1 is MRHNA and CDR2 SNTAGT. Here the CDR3 DNA reads TGTGCCAGCAGTGAGGAGGAAAGCTCCTACGAGCAGTACTTC. This gives the protein CASSEEESSYEQYF.

The chain employs TRBV7-2 and TRBJ2-4; D unclear. Germline CDR1 and CDR2: SGHTA and FQGNSA. The CDR3 runs to 12 residues. V lost 5 bases and J 8 bases, leaving 10 bases between the germline ends. The CDR3 is CASSPSVDIQYF. The CDR3 coding sequence is TGTGCCAGCAGCCCCTCTGTCGACATTCAGTACTTC.

This clone occurred once. The chain links TRBV27 to TRBJ2-1, with D unclear. Germline loops: CDR1 MNHEY, CDR2 SMNVEV (reference sequence). Deletions cut 9 bases from V and 5 bases from J, with 17 bases between. This CDR3 is 14 amino acids long. This CDR3 reads CASSRAWAHNEQFF. DNA for the CDR3: TGTGCCAGTTCCAGAGCATGGGCCCACAATGAGCAGTTCTTC.

The CDR3 sequence: CASSMSLGRPGTGELFF. DNA of the CDR3: TGTGCCAGTAGTATGAGCCTCGGGAGACCGGGCACCGGGGAGCTGTTTTTT. The rearrangement links TRBV19 to TRBJ2-2; TRBD2 is a possible D gene (6 bases). The germline V and J ends were trimmed by 3 bases and 4 bases, with 18 bases remaining between them. The CDR3 is made up of 17 amino acids. CDR1 and CDR2 from the germline V gene are LNHDA and SQIVND (reference sequence).

CDR3 residues: CASSEIYQETQYF. The CDR3 nucleotides read TGTGCCAGCAGTGAAATCTATCAAGAGACCCAGTACTTC. The chain recombines TRBV6-1 with TRBJ2-5, with D uncertain. Germline V lookup: CDR1 MNHNS, CDR2 SASEGT. This CDR3 has 13 amino acids. V was trimmed by 2 bases and J by 2 bases, leaving 6 bases between them.

This sequence joins TRBV7-2 and TRBJ2-5; tentative D call: TRBD1 (6 bases). The CDR3 extends over 13 amino acids. CDR1 and CDR2 from the germline V gene are SGHTA and FQGNSA. V was pared by 5 bases and J by 5 bases, with 12 bases between. The CDR3 bases are TGTGCCAGCAGCCTAGTAAGGGGGGAGACCCAGTACTTC. It encodes CASSLVRGETQYF. The variable domain in full, with the rest retrieved from reference TRBV7-2 and TRBJ2-5, is GAGVSQSPSNKVTEKGKDVELRCDPISGHTALYWYRQSLGQGLEFLIYFQGNSAPDKSGLPSDRFSAERTGGSVSTLTIQRTQQEDSAVYLCASSLVRGETQYFGPGTRLLVL.

The chain links TRBV28 to TRBJ2-7; 15 positions agree with TRBD2. The V and J ends lost 3 bases and 0 bases, in that order; junction bases with no gene match: 3. This CDR3 region has 17 residues. The germline V gene has CDR1 MDHEN and CDR2 SYDVKM. This CDR3 is CASSLRGLAGGSYEQYF. The CDR3 DNA follows: TGTGCCAGCAGTTTGAGGGGACTAGCGGGGGGCTCCTACGAGCAGTACTTC.

DNA for the CDR3: TGCGCCAGCAGACCCGGGACAGGGCTGGCCTATGGCTACACCTTC. Its translation is CASRPGTGLAYGYTF. The rearrangement uses TRBV4-1 and TRBJ1-2; 9 positions agree with TRBD1. J gave up 4 bases and V 6 bases, and 9 bases lay outside the gene matches. The germline V gene has CDR1 MGHRA and CDR2 YSYEKL. This CDR3 is built from 15 residues.

This clone was found a few times. This rearrangement joins TRBV6-5 to TRBJ2-7, with TRBD2 as a possible D gene (6 bases). The CDR3 is 15 residues long. V was trimmed by 6 bases and J by 2 bases, leaving 17 bases between them. The germline gives CDR1 MNHEY, CDR2 SVGAGI. Here the CDR3 reads CASSRRGGFTYEQYF. DNA for the CDR3: TGTGCCAGCAGCCGCCGAGGAGGGTTTACCTACGAGCAGTACTTC.

The chain joins TRBV4-1 to TRBJ2-4; 9 positions match TRBD2. V lost 6 bases and J lost 0; bases outside the gene matches: 12. Germline V gives CDR1 MGHRA, CDR2 YSYEKL. This CDR3 comprises 18 residues. CDR3 nucleotide sequence: TGCGCCAGCAGTCGTGGGGGGGCTAGCGGGGTAGCCAAAAACATTCAGTACTTC. It encodes CASSRGGASGVAKNIQYF.

The chain couples TRBV30 to TRBJ2-1; TRBD2 is a possible D gene (7 bases). In germline, CDR1 is GTSNPN, CDR2 SVGIG (reference sequence). V was pared by 4 bases and J by 7 bases, with 11 bases between. The CDR3 totals 12 residues. CDR3 in amino acids: CAWTRGGNEQFF. The CDR3 nucleotides are TGTGCCTGGACTAGGGGGGGGAATGAGCAGTTCTTC.

The chain employs TRBV2 and TRBJ2-2; 12 bases fit TRBD2. After removal of 4 bases from V and 6 bases from J, the junction contained 3 bases not matched to a gene. Looked up from germline, CDR1 is SNHLY and CDR2 is FYNNEI. The CDR3 loop spans 15 amino acids. As DNA, the CDR3 is TGTGCCAGCAGTGCGCTAGCGGGAGGGTCCGGGGAGCTGTTTTTT. Amino acids: CASSALAGGSGELFF.

CDR3: CVRSLKGWGGEQYF. In DNA, the CDR3 is TGTGTCAGAAGCTTAAAGGGGTGGGGTGGCGAGCAGTACTTC. The chain is built from TRBV7-5 and TRBJ2-7; the D call TRBD1 from the table was never checked on the DNA. TRBV7-5 is a recognized pseudogene. CDR3 length: 14 residues.

V is TRBV30 and J is TRBJ2-7; the D gene is possibly TRBD1 (5 bases). Germline V gives CDR1 GTSNPN, CDR2 SVGIG (reference sequence). CDR3 length: 13 residues. The germline V and J ends were trimmed by 2 bases and 3 bases, with 11 bases remaining between them. CDR3 bases: TGTGCCTGGAGTAACGGGCAGGGCTACGAGCAGTACTTC. This encodes CAWSNGQGYEQYF.

This clone has only a few counts. V and J are TRBV7-2 and TRBJ1-3; TRBD1 is a possible D gene (6 bases). This CDR3 has 17 residues. V was pared by 5 bases and J by 0 bases, with 17 bases between. CDR1 SGHTA and CDR2 FQGNSA come from the germline V gene. The DNA for the CDR3 is TGTGCCAGCAGCCTATCAGGACAGCTTCTCTCTGGAAACACCATATATTTT. Its protein is CASSLSGQLLSGNTIYF.

This chain links TRBV18 with TRBJ1-1; D is unresolved. Germline CDR1 and CDR2: KGHSH and LQKENI. Trimming took 5 bases from V and 0 from J, leaving 10 bases between them. This CDR3 has 14 amino acids. The CDR3 sequence is CASSKVNMNTEAFF. The CDR3 DNA reads as TGTGCCAGCTCAAAAGTCAACATGAACACTGAAGCTTTCTTT.

This clone appeared once. V is TRBV11-3 and J is TRBJ2-7, with 11 bases that match TRBD2. CDR1 is SGHNT, CDR2 YENEEA, per germline. With V trimmed by 4 bases and J by 2 bases, 4 bases remained unmatched. The CDR3 contains 15 residues. The CDR3 DNA is TGTGCCAGCAGCTCCCCGGGACTAGCGGCCTACGAGCAGTACTTC. It yields the protein CASSSPGLAAYEQYF.

This clone came up once. The chain recombines TRBV6-5 with TRBJ2-7; 7 nucleotides match TRBD2. Looked up from germline, CDR1 is MNHEY and CDR2 is SVGAGI. The CDR3 covers 14 residues. With 6 bases clipped from V and 1 base from J, the junction kept 6 bases outside the gene matches. Here the CDR3 DNA reads TGTGCCAGCAGCCATGGAGCGGGGTCCTACGAGCAGTACTTC. It is translated as CASSHGAGSYEQYF.

This clone was recorded a few times. The rearrangement uses TRBV28 and TRBJ1-5, with 10 bases lining up with TRBD1. V was pared by 7 bases and J by 9 bases, with 6 bases of the junction left unmatched. The CDR3 sequence is 13 residues long. Germline CDR1 reads MDHEN; CDR2 reads SYDVKM. The CDR3: CASTRDRGRPQHF. The CDR3 DNA is TGTGCCAGCACTCGGGACAGGGGACGGCCCCAGCATTTT.

The chain links TRBV12-5 to TRBJ2-1, with 12 nucleotides matching TRBD2. From germline, CDR1 is LGHNT and CDR2 FRNRAP. Trimming removed 1 base from V and 6 bases from J; junction bases left unmatched: 4. The CDR3 extends over 16 amino acids. The chain's CDR3 is CASGLETSGSTNEQFF. CDR3 coding DNA: TGTGCTAGTGGTTTGGAGACTAGCGGGAGTACCAATGAGCAGTTCTTC.

The rearrangement uses TRBV6-1 and TRBJ1-4; D is unclear. Germline CDR1 is MNHNS and CDR2 is SASEGT. V dropped 3 bases and J dropped 4 bases, with 15 bases sitting between them. This CDR3 has 16 amino acids. The chain's CDR3 is CASSDRWANLNEKLFF. The CDR3, as DNA: TGTGCCAGCAGTGACCGTTGGGCCAACCTTAATGAAAAACTGTTTTTT.

The chain couples TRBV6-1 to TRBJ2-7; the match to TRBD1 covers 8 bases. V shed 5 bases and J 2 bases; nucleotides not matched to a gene: 5. Germline loops: CDR1 MNHNS, CDR2 SASEGT. The CDR3 sequence is 14 residues long. The CDR3, as DNA: TGTGCCAGCAGTCCCCGGACAGGGACCTACGAGCAGTACTTC. Translation gives CASSPRTGTYEQYF.

This chain connects TRBV5-5 to TRBJ1-5; D is undetermined. Germline assignment: CDR1 SGHKS and CDR2 YYEKEE (reference sequence). Trimming stripped 4 bases from V and 7 bases from J, with 18 bases between. This CDR3 comprises 15 residues. CDR3 bases: TGTGCCAGCAGCGAGGGAGGGTTGCCGGGGCAGCCCCAGCATTTT. Translation: CASSEGGLPGQPQHF.

The J gene is TRBJ2-4, the V gene TRBV6-5; possible D gene TRBD1, 6 bases. Trimming cost V 7 bases and J 3 bases, with 16 bases left between them. Germline assignment: CDR1 MNHEY and CDR2 SVGAGI. The CDR3 spans 15 residues. CDR3 nucleotides: TGTGCCAGCAACCCTTTGTCAGGGGACAAAAACATTCAGTACTTC. Amino acid sequence: CASNPLSGDKNIQYF.